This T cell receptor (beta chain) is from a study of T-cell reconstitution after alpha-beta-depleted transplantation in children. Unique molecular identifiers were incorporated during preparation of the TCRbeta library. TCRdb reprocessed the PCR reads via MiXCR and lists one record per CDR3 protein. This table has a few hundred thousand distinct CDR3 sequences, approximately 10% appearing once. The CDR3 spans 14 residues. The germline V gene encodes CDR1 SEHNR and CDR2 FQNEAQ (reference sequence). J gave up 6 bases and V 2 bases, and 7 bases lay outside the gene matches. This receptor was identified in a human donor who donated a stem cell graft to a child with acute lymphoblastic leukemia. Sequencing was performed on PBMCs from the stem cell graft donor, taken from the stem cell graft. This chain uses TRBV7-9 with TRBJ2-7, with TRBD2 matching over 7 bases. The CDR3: CASSLSGTSAEQYF. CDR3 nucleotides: TGTGCCAGCAGCTTAAGCGGGACTTCGGCCGAGCAGTACTTC.